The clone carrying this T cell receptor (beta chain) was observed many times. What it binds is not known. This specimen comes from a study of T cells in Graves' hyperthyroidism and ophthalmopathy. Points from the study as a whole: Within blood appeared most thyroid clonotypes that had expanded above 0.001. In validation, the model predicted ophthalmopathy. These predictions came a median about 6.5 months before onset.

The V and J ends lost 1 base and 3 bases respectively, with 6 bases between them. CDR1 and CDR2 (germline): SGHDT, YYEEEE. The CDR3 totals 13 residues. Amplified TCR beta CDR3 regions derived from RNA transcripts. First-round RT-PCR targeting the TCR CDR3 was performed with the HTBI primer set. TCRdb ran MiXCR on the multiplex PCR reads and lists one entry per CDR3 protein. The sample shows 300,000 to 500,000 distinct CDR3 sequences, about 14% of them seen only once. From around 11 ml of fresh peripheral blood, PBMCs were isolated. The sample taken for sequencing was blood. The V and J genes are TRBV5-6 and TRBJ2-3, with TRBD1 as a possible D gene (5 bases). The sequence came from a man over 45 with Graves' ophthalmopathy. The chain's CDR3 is CASSLKGTDTQYF. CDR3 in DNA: TGTGCCAGCAGCTTGAAGGGGACAGATACGCAGTATTTT.